The 16 T cell receptor beta chains in this list originate from one sample, sequenced in a study of control samples from healthy donors and cancer patients. The protocol was immunoSEQ multiplex PCR, while the TCRdb copy is restricted to in-frame clones and leaves out a portion. The table has about 140,000 clones, about nine tenths seen once; the top ten hold roughly 8.7%. Sequenced sample: blood. These receptors came from a woman in her thirties in good health.

The chain recombines TRBV6-5 with TRBJ2-7; no definite D call. CDR3 length: 13 residues. Trimming removed 5 bases from V and 1 base from J, with 9 bases in between. Germline CDR1 MNHEY, CDR2 SVGAGI. CDR3 protein: CASSTRPSYEQYF. The CDR3, as DNA: TGTGCCAGCAGTACCAGACCGTCCTACGAGCAGTACTTC.

The gene calls are TRBV20-1 and TRBJ2-7; D may be TRBD2 (6 bases). The V end lost 6 bases, the J end lost 5 bases, and 11 bases lay between the germline ends. The CDR3 contains 11 residues. Germline CDR1 and CDR2: DFQATT and SNEGSKA (reference sequence). The CDR3 sequence is CSAGDWDEQYF. Written as DNA, the CDR3 is TGCAGTGCAGGGGACTGGGACGAGCAGTACTTC.

This chain joins TRBV15 and TRBJ1-5, with a possible D match to TRBD1 (5 bases). This CDR3 comprises 15 residues. Deletions cut 0 bases from V and 6 bases from J, with 12 bases between. Germline assignment: CDR1 LNHNV and CDR2 YYDKDF (reference sequence). The CDR3: CATSRDGLGTQPQHF. In nucleotides, the CDR3 is TGTGCCACCAGCAGAGATGGGTTGGGGACTCAGCCCCAGCATTTT.

This chain connects TRBV7-2 to TRBJ1-1, with 8 bases lining up with TRBD1. Trimming at V came to 2 bases and at J to 6 bases, leaving 8 bases not matched to a gene. The CDR3 totals 15 residues. Germline V gives CDR1 SGHTA, CDR2 FQGNSA. In DNA form, the CDR3 reads TGTGCCAGCAGCTTAATGGCAGGGGGCAACTCTGAAGCTTTCTTT. It yields the protein CASSLMAGGNSEAFF.

The chain has TRBV3-1 (or the pseudogene TRBV3-2) and TRBJ2-7, with D tentatively TRBD2 (6 bases). The CDR3 is 15 residues long. Trimming shortened V by 4 bases and J by 0 bases, and 13 bases separated the two germline ends. CDR1 is LGHDT, CDR2 YNNKEL, per germline (reference sequence). In nucleotides, the CDR3 is TGTGCCAGCAGCCTCAGAGGTAGCGGCTCCTACGAGCAGTACTTC. This codes for CASSLRGSGSYEQYF.

This chain connects TRBV7-9 to TRBJ2-5; 7 bases are a match to TRBD2. Germline V gives CDR1 SEHNR, CDR2 FQNEAQ (reference sequence). The V gene end was trimmed by 5 bases and the J gene end by 3 bases; junction bases not matched to a gene: 6. The CDR3 covers 14 residues. The CDR3 here is CASSSLGGKETQYF. The DNA of the CDR3 is TGTGCCAGCAGCAGCCTCGGGGGGAAAGAGACCCAGTACTTC.

The chain links TRBV14 to TRBJ2-7; D is uncertain. The germline V and J ends were trimmed by 1 base and 6 bases, with 13 bases remaining between them. This CDR3 comprises 14 residues. Germline CDR1 SGHDN, CDR2 FVKESK. As DNA, the CDR3 is TGTGCCAGCAGCCAAGTCGGGCCCCGCCCCGAGCAGTACTTC. Encoded protein: CASSQVGPRPEQYF.

The V gene is TRBV2, the J gene TRBJ1-2, with 7 bases identical to TRBD1. Losses at the gene ends were 8 bases for V and 7 bases for J; bases not matched to a gene: 4. The CDR3 is made up of 11 amino acids. Germline V lookup: CDR1 SNHLY, CDR2 FYNNEI. The CDR3 DNA sequence: TGTGCCAGCTCTTCAGGGGGTGGCTACACCTTC. It codes for CASSSGGGYTF.

J is TRBJ2-7 and V is TRBV7-2; D remains unclear. CDR3 size: 11 residues. V lost 5 bases, J lost 6 bases, and 8 bases lay in between. Germline V CDR1 and CDR2: SGHTA, FQGNSA. CDR3 residues: CASSPSVEQYF. The CDR3 DNA is TGTGCCAGCAGCCCGAGCGTCGAGCAGTACTTC.

This clone showed up just once. The genes are TRBV6-6 and TRBJ2-7, with D perhaps matching TRBD1 or TRBD2 (5 bases each). Per germline, CDR1 MNHNY and CDR2 SVGAGI (reference sequence). V lost 8 bases and J 4 bases, leaving 15 bases between the germline ends. The CDR3 totals 13 residues. In nucleotides, the CDR3 is TGTGCCAGCCGGTTGGGACGGGCATACGAGCAGTACTTC. Residues: CASRLGRAYEQYF.

The genes are TRBV27 and TRBJ2-1; maybe TRBD1 (6 bases). V lost 2 bases to trimming and J lost 6 bases, with 11 bases between them. This CDR3 is built from 14 residues. Looked up from germline, CDR1 is MNHEY and CDR2 is SMNVEV (reference sequence). In nucleotides, the CDR3 is TGTGCCAGCAGTTTAGGGTGGGACACCAATGAGCAGTTCTTC. It translates to CASSLGWDTNEQFF.

This chain uses TRBV7-3 with TRBJ2-1; 9 bases agree with TRBD2. The CDR3 runs to 15 residues. After removal of 3 bases from V and 6 bases from J, the junction contained 6 bases not matched to a gene. Germline V gives CDR1 SGHTA, CDR2 FQGTGA. The CDR3 nucleotides read TGTGCCAGCAGCTTGACGCGGGAGGGCCTCAATGAGCAGTTCTTC. Its translation: CASSLTREGLNEQFF.

This chain joins TRBV5-1 and TRBJ2-7, with TRBD2 matching 7 bases. The V gene's germline CDR1 is SGHRS and CDR2 YFSETQ. Trimming at V came to 4 bases and at J to 0 bases, leaving 4 bases not matched to a gene. This CDR3 is 14 amino acids long. The CDR3 sequence is CASSVTSVSYEQYF. CDR3 bases: TGCGCCAGCAGCGTAACTAGCGTCTCCTACGAGCAGTACTTC. Together with reference TRBV5-1 and TRBJ2-7, the CDR3 gives the full variable domain: KAGVTQTPRYLIKTRGQQVTLSCSPISGHRSVSWYQQTPGQGLQFLFEYFSETQRNKGNFPGRFSGRQFSNSRSEMNVSTLELGDSALYLCASSVTSVSYEQYFGPGTRLTVT.

This sequence joins TRBV6-5 and TRBJ2-1, with TRBD2 matching over 13 bases. Germline lookup yields CDR1 MNHEY and CDR2 SVGAGI. The CDR3 extends over 15 amino acids. The V and J ends lost 6 bases and 8 bases, in that order; junction bases with no gene match: 7. This CDR3 is CASRPLAGGSHEQFF. In DNA form, the CDR3 reads TGTGCCAGCAGGCCACTAGCGGGAGGGTCCCATGAGCAGTTCTTC.

This clone was recorded only once. This sample also contains other DNA sequences that code for the same CDR3. The chain links TRBV7-6 to TRBJ1-1, with a possible D match to TRBD1 (5 bases). In germline, CDR1 is SGHVS, CDR2 FNYEAQ. The CDR3 extends over 12 amino acids. V was shortened by 2 bases and J by 7 bases, with 8 bases between the two germline ends. In nucleotides, the CDR3 is TGTGCCAGCAGCTTAAGGGGAGGTGAAGCTTTCTTT. Translating gives CASSLRGGEAFF.

The chain is built from TRBV28 and TRBJ1-2; D not resolved. V lost 4 bases and J lost 4, with 4 bases in between. The CDR3 sequence is 11 residues long. The germline V gene has CDR1 MDHEN and CDR2 SYDVKM. The CDR3 DNA follows: TGTGCCAGCAGTTACAGCTATGGCTACACCTTC. As protein: CASSYSYGYTF.